What follows are 14 T cell receptor beta chains derived from one specimen sequenced in a study of Graves' ophthalmopathy and Graves' hyperthyroidism listed by TCRdb under 2018. Sequencer: Illumina HiSeq 2000. For repertoire sequencing, the TCR beta CDR3 regions were amplified from RNA transcripts. The first round of RT-PCR was done with HTBI primers and the Qiagen OneStep RT-PCR kit, and was followed by a second round of multiplex PCR, then size selection and purification. TCRdb's own reprocessing of the public reads used fastp at Q25 and MiXCR and kept productive beta chains. When rows share a CDR3 protein, they turn into one entry using the most common DNA and genes. The sample data list over 450,000 distinct CDR3 sequences, and approximately 14% of these were observed just once. The biggest ten clones account for over 7.5% of the sample. The source material was blood. The receptors derive from a woman in her thirties with Graves' ophthalmopathy. Donor details come from another sample of the same person, matched by shared clones.

The sample holds many counts of this clonotype. CDR3 in amino acids: CASSESGGGSPLHF. In nucleotides, the CDR3 is TGTGCCAGCAGTGAATCGGGGGGTGGGTCACCCCTCCACTTT. The chain joins TRBV2 to TRBJ1-6, with D possibly TRBD1 on 5 matching bases. CDR1 and CDR2 (germline): SNHLY, FYNNEI. The ends were cut back, 2 bases at V and 10 bases at J, with 12 bases in the middle. The CDR3 length is 14 residues.

This clonotype came up many times. The CDR3 coding sequence is TGTGCCAGCAGCCTACCGGGACTAGGCGCCTACGAGCAGTACTTC. Encoded protein: CASSLPGLGAYEQYF. This chain connects TRBV12-3 or TRBV12-4 to TRBJ2-7; 8 positions agree with TRBD2. This CDR3 contains 15 residues. V gave up 6 bases and J gave up 2 bases; unmatched junction bases: 9.

This clonotype was seen ten or more times. The chain couples TRBV28 to TRBJ1-2; possibly TRBD1 for D (5 bases). Trimming took 7 bases from V and 8 from J, leaving 17 bases between them. Germline V gives CDR1 MDHEN, CDR2 SYDVKM. This CDR3 region has 13 residues. CDR3 nucleotides: TGTGCCAGCATCACTCCCGCGCGGGGCGGCTACACCTTC. Translating gives CASITPARGGYTF.

As to this clonotype: A much larger clone lies one base from this, so it may be a read error. The V call is TRBV28, the J call TRBJ1-1; D uncertain. The CDR3 is made up of 14 amino acids. Germline-derived CDR1 and CDR2 are MDHEN and SYDVKM. CDR3 bases: TGTGCCATCAGCGTCCAGGCGACTTCCCCGAAACGGGACTTT. This encodes CAISVQATSPKRDF.

This clonotype was seen repeatedly, ten times or more. This sequence joins TRBV29-1 and TRBJ2-7; D is possibly TRBD2 (6 bases). Germline CDR1 and CDR2: SQVTM and ANQGSEA. The CDR3 is made up of 11 amino acids. With 6 bases removed from V and 5 bases from J, the gap between germline ends came to 11 bases. The CDR3 here is CSVRGVHEQYF. The CDR3 nucleotides are TGCAGCGTGCGCGGGGTGCACGAGCAGTACTTC.

The chain has TRBV7-8 and TRBJ2-7, with 8 bases aligning to TRBD1. This CDR3 spans 16 amino acids. Germline V lookup: CDR1 SGHVS, CDR2 FQNEAQ. V dropped 5 bases and J dropped 4; count of bases not matched to a gene: 13. The CDR3, as DNA: TGTGCCAGCAGCCCCCAGAGGGCAGGGGGCAAGTACGAGCAGTACTTC. This encodes CASSPQRAGGKYEQYF.

The sample holds many counts of this clonotype. This rearrangement joins TRBV12-3 or TRBV12-4 to TRBJ2-3; TRBD2 matches 11 bases. CDR3 length equals 15 residues. V was pared by 6 bases and J by 5 bases, with 7 bases of the junction left unmatched. CDR3 DNA sequence: TGTGCCAGCAGAGCGACTAGCGGGACTAAAGATACGCAGTATTTT. It translates to CASRATSGTKDTQYF.

This clonotype was seen many times. The rearrangement joins TRBV7-2 to TRBJ2-5; TRBD2 might be the D (5 bases). The CDR3 is 15 residues long. V lost 1 base to trimming and J lost 5 bases, with 14 bases between them. Germline CDR1 SGHTA, CDR2 FQGNSA. CDR3: CASSLGGKRMETQYF. The CDR3 DNA reads TGTGCCAGCAGCTTAGGAGGAAAGCGGATGGAGACCCAGTACTTC.

DNA for the CDR3: TGTGCCAGCAGCTTAGCATTCGGGGGCGGTGGGGCCAACGTCCTGACTTTC. Its protein is CASSLAFGGGGANVLTF. The chain combines TRBV13 with TRBJ2-6; D possibly matches TRBD1 or TRBD2 (6 bases each). The CDR3 is 17 residues long. V shed 1 base and J shed 3 bases, with 13 bases lying between them. The V gene's germline CDR1 is PRHDT and CDR2 FYEKMQ (reference sequence). The full variable domain, rest sourced from reference TRBV13 and TRBJ2-6, is AAGVIQSPRHLIKEKRETATLKCYPIPRHDTVYWYQQGPGQDPQFLISFYEKMQSDKGSIPDRFSAQQFSDYHSELNMSSLELGDSALYFCASSLAFGGGGANVLTFGAGSRLTVL.

V and J are TRBV5-1 and TRBJ2-3; 7 bases are a match to TRBD1. Unmatched junction bases numbered 11, after V lost 4 bases and J lost 3 bases. CDR3 length: 16 residues. Germline V gene lookup returns CDR1 SGHRS and CDR2 YFSETQ. CDR3 sequence: CASSPKTGSWTDTQYF. Written as DNA, the CDR3 is TGCGCCAGCAGCCCTAAGACAGGGTCGTGGACAGATACGCAGTATTTT.

This clonotype was detected ten times or more. The chain uses TRBV28 and TRBJ1-1, with no clear D. The length of the CDR3 is 14 residues. Germline V gives CDR1 MDHEN, CDR2 SYDVKM. V lost 3 bases, J lost 7 bases, and 15 bases lay in between. The CDR3 reads CASSLGRQGYEAFF. Written as DNA, the CDR3 is TGTGCCAGCAGTTTGGGTCGGCAAGGATATGAAGCTTTCTTT. Complete variable domain (other parts from reference TRBV28 and TRBJ1-1): DVKVTQSSRYLVKRTGEKVFLECVQDMDHENMFWYRQDPGLGLRLIYFSYDVKMKEKGDIPEGYSVSREKKERFSLILESASTNQTSMYLCASSLGRQGYEAFFGQGTRLTVV.

There are many counts of this clonotype. This rearrangement joins TRBV6-1 to TRBJ1-2; no clear D. The V gene's germline CDR1 is MNHNS and CDR2 SASEGT. V lost 7 bases and J lost 3, with 9 bases in between. This CDR3 has 12 amino acids. Written as DNA, the CDR3 is TGTGCCAGCAATCCACCCGACTATGGCTACACCTTC. Amino acid sequence: CASNPPDYGYTF.

This clonotype was found many times. The genes are TRBV5-1 and TRBJ2-2; maybe TRBD2 (5 bases). This CDR3 comprises 15 residues. Germline lookup yields CDR1 SGHRS and CDR2 YFSETQ. The V and J ends lost 7 bases and 0 bases respectively, with 13 bases between them. The DNA for the CDR3 is TGCGCCAGCTCGCGCACGGGGACGAACACCGGGGAGCTGTTTTTT. Translation: CASSRTGTNTGELFF.

This clonotype was detected ten times or more. This sequence joins TRBV28 and TRBJ1-3, with D unclear. This CDR3 has 14 residues. Germline lookup yields CDR1 MDHEN and CDR2 SYDVKM. Deletions cut 3 bases from V and 4 bases from J, with 10 bases between. The CDR3 coding sequence is TGTGCCAGCAGTTTGTCAGGACGAGGAAACACCATATATTTT. Translation gives CASSLSGRGNTIYF.